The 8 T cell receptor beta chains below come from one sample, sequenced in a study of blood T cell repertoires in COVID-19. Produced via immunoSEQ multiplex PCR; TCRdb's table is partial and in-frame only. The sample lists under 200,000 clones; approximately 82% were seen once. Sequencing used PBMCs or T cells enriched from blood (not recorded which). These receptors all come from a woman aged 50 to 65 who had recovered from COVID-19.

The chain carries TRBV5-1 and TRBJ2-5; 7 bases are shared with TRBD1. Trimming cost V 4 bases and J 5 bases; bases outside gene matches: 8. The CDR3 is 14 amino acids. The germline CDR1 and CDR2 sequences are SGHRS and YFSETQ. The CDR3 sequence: CASSQTGNGETQYF. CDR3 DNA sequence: TGCGCCAGCAGCCAGACAGGGAACGGGGAGACCCAGTACTTC.

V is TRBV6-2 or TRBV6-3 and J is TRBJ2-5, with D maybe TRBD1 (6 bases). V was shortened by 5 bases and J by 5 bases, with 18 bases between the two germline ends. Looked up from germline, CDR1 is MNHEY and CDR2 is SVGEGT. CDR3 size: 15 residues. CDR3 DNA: TGTGCCAGCAGTGGCCCAGGGGAGATTAGGGAGACCCAGTACTTC. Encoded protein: CASSGPGEIRETQYF.

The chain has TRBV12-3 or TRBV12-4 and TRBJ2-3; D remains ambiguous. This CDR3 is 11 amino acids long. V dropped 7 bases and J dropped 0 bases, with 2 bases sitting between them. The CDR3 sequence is CASTSTDTQYF. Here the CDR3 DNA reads TGTGCCAGCACTAGCACAGATACGCAGTATTTT.

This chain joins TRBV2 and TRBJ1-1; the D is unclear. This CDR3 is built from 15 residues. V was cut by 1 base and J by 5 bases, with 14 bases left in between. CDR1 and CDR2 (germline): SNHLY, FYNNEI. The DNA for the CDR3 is TGTGCCAGCAGTGAAGAGGCCCTCCTCGGGACTGAAGCTTTCTTT. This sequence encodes CASSEEALLGTEAFF.

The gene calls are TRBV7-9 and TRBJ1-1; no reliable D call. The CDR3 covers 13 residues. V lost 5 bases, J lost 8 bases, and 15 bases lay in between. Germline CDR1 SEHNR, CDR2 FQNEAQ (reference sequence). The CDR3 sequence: CASSPVERGEAFF. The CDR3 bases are TGTGCCAGCAGCCCCGTCGAGCGAGGAGAAGCTTTCTTT.

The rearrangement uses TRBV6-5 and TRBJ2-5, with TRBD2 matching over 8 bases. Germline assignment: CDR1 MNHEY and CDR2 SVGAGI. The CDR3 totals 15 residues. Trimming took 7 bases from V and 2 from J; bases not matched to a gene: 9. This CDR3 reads CASTPWSGGQETQYF. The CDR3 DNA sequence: TGTGCCAGCACCCCATGGAGCGGGGGACAAGAGACCCAGTACTTC.

As DNA, the CDR3 is TGCGCCAGCAGCCCCGGACAGGGGAAAGAGACCCAGTACTTC. It yields the protein CASSPGQGKETQYF. The chain joins TRBV5-1 to TRBJ2-5, with 9 nucleotides matching TRBD1. V shed 4 bases and J 3 bases; nucleotides not matched to a gene: 4. From germline, CDR1 is SGHRS and CDR2 YFSETQ. The CDR3 sequence is 14 residues long.

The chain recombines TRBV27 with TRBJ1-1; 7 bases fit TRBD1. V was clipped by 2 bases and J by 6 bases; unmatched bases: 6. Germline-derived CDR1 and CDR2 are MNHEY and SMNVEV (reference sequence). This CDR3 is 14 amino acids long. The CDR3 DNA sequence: TGTGCCAGCAGTTTACAGGGGGTCCTGTCTGAAGCTTTCTTT. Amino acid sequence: CASSLQGVLSEAFF.